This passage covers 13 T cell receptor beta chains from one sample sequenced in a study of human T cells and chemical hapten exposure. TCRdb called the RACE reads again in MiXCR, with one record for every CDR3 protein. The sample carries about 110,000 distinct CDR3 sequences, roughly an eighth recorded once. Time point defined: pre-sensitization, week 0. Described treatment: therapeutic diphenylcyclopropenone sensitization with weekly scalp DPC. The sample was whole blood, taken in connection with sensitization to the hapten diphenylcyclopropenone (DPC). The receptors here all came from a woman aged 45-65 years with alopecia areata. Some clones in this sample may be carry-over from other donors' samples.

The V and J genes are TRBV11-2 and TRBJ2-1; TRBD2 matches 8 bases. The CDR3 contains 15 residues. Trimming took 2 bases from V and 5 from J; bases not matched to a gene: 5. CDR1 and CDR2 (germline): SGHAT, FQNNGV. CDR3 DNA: TGTGCCAGCAGCTTAACAACTAGCGGAAACAATGAGCAGTTCTTC. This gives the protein CASSLTTSGNNEQFF.

In DNA form, the CDR3 reads TGCAGTGCTAGAGTCTCCCCTCGGAGGGCGGGAGAGATGTACCAAGAGACCCAGTACTTC. Its translation: CSARVSPRRAGEMYQETQYF. This chain joins TRBV20-1 and TRBJ2-5; 7 bases line up with TRBD2. J gave up 0 bases and V 1 base, and 20 bases lay outside the gene matches. This CDR3 region has 20 residues. The germline V gene encodes CDR1 DFQATT and CDR2 SNEGSKA (reference sequence).

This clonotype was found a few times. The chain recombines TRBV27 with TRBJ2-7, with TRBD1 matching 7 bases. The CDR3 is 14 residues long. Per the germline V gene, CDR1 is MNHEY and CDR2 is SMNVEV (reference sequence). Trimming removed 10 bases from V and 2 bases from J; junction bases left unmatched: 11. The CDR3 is CATPPTTGPYEQYF. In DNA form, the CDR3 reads TGTGCCACACCCCCTACGACAGGGCCCTACGAGCAGTACTTC.

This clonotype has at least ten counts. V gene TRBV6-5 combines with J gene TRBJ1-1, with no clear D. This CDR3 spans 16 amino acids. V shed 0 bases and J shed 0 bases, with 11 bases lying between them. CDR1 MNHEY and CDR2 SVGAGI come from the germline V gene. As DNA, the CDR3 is TGTGCCAGCAGTTACTCGTGGCAGGCTGTGAACACTGAAGCTTTCTTT. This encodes CASSYSWQAVNTEAFF.

The CDR3 is CASSQGGEGDHEQYF. DNA for the CDR3: TGCGCCAGCAGCCAAGGGGGAGAAGGGGACCACGAGCAGTACTTC. The J gene is TRBJ2-7, the V gene TRBV4-1, with D perhaps given as TRBD1 or TRBD2 (5 bases each). Looked up from germline, CDR1 is MGHRA and CDR2 is YSYEKL. V was shortened by 1 base and J by 5 bases, with 15 bases between the two germline ends. The CDR3 runs to 15 residues.

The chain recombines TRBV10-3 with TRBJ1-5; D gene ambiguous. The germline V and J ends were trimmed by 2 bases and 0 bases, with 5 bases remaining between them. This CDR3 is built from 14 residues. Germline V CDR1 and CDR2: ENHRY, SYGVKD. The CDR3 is CAISEVDSNQPQHF. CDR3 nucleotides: TGTGCCATCAGTGAGGTGGATAGCAATCAGCCCCAGCATTTT.

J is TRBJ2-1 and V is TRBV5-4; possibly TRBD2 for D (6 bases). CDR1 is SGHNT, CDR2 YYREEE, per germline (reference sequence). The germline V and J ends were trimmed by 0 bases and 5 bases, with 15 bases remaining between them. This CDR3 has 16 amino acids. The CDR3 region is CASSLGFGTGDNEQFF. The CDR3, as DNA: TGTGCCAGCAGCTTGGGCTTCGGGACTGGGGACAATGAGCAGTTCTTC. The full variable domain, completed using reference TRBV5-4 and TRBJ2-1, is ETGVTQSPTHLIKTRGQQVTLRCSSQSGHNTVSWYQQALGQGPQFIFQYYREEENGRGNFPPRFSGLQFPNYSSELNVNALELDDSALYLCASSLGFGTGDNEQFFGPGTRLTVL.

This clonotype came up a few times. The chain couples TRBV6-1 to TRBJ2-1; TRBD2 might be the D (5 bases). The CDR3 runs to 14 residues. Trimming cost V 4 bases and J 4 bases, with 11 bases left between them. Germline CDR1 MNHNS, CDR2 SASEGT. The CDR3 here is CASSALAIYNEQFF. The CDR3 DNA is TGTGCCAGCAGTGCCTTAGCGATATACAATGAGCAGTTCTTC.

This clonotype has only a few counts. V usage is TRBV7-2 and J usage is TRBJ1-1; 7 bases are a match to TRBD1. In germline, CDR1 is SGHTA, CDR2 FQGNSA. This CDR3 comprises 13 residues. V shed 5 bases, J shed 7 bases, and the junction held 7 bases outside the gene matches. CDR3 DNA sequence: TGTGCCAGCAGCGTCTGGACAGGTCTTGAAGCTTTCTTT. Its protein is CASSVWTGLEAFF.

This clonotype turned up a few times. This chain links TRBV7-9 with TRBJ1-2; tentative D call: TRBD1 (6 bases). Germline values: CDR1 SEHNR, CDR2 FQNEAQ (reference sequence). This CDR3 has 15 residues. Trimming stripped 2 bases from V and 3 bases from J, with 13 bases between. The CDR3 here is CASSLNGGQDYGYTF. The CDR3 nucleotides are TGTGCCAGCAGCTTAAACGGGGGCCAGGACTATGGCTACACCTTC.

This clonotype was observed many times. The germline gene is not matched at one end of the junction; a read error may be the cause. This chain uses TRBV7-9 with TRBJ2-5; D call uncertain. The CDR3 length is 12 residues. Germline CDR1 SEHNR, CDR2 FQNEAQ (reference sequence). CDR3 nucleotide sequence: TGCGCCAGCAGCTTAGGCCAAGAGACCCAGTACTTC. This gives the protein CASSLGQETQYF. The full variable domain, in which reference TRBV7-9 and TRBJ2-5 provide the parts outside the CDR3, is DTGVSQNPRHKITKRGQNVTFRCDPISEHNRLYWYRQTLGQGPEFLTYFQNEAQLEKSRLLSDRFSAERPKGSFSTLEIQRTEQGDSAMYLCASSLGQETQYFGPGTRLLVL.

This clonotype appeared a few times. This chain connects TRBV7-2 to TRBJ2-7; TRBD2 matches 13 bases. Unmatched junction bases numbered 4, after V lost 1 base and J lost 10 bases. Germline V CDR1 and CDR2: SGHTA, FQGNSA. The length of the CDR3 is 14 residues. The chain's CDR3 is CASSLETSGGLQYF. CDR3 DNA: TGTGCCAGCAGCTTAGAGACTAGCGGGGGGCTACAGTACTTC.

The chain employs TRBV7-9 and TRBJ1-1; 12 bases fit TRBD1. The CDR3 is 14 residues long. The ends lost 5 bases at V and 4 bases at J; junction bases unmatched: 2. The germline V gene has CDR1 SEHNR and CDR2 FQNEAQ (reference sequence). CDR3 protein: CASSKGQGATEAFF. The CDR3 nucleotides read TGTGCCAGCAGCAAGGGACAGGGGGCCACTGAAGCTTTCTTT.